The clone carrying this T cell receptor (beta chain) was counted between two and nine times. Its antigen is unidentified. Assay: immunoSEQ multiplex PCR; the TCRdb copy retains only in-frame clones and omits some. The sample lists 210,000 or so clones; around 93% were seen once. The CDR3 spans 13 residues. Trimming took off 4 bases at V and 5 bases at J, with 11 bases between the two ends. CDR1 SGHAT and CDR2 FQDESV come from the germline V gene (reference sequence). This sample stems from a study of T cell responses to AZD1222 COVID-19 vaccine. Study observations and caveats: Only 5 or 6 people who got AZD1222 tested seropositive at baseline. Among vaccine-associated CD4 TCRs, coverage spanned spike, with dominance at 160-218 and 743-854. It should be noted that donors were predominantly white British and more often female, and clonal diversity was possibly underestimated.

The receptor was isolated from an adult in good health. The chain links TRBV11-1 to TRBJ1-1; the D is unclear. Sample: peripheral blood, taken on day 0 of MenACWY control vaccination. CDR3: CASSSQGWTEAFF. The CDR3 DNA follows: TGTGCCAGCAGCTCACAAGGTTGGACTGAAGCTTTCTTT.